Ten or more counts support the clone carrying this T cell receptor beta chain. What it recognizes is unknown. The data originate from a study of T cells in Graves' hyperthyroidism and ophthalmopathy. There are 15 residues in the CDR3. The V segment lost 3 bases and the J segment 9 bases; nucleotides outside the gene matches: 8. Germline CDR1 MDHEN, CDR2 SYDVKM. Uncontrolled infection, other autoimmune disease, pregnancy or lactation disqualified patients from enrolment. In making diagnoses, clinical symptoms, serum thyroxine and TRAb, thyroid ultrasound and orbital computed tomography were all used. Amplification of TCR beta CDR3 regions was performed using RNA transcripts as template. RT-PCR in the first round (using the HTBI primer set) targeted the TCR CDR3. TCRdb re-analysed the multiplex PCR reads in MiXCR, keeping a single row per CDR3 protein. Among a few hundred thousand distinct CDR3 sequences listed, around a quarter were seen once.

Findings and limits, study-wide: Blood samples included most of the expanded thyroid clonotypes exceeding 0.001. Before onset, by a median of around 6.4 months, the model predicted ophthalmopathy.

The sequence was obtained from a man over 45 with Graves' hyperthyroidism. The rearrangement links TRBV28 to TRBJ2-1, with 10 bases that match TRBD2. Sequenced: blood. Here the CDR3 reads CASSFSGRAVTEQFF. The CDR3 region has the DNA TGTGCCAGCAGTTTCAGCGGGAGGGCCGTAACTGAGCAGTTCTTC. The full variable domain, in which reference TRBV28 and TRBJ2-1 provide the parts outside the CDR3, is DVKVTQSSRYLVKRTGEKVFLECVQDMDHENMFWYRQDPGLGLRLIYFSYDVKMKEKGDIPEGYSVSREKKERFSLILESASTNQTSMYLCASSFSGRAVTEQFFGPGTRLTVL.